Presented here are 23 T cell receptor beta chains from one specimen sequenced in a study of T cells in Graves' hyperthyroidism and ophthalmopathy. RNA transcripts provided the source from which TCR beta CDR3 regions were amplified. Using the HTBI primer set, a first-round RT-PCR was run on the TCR CDR3. TCRdb fed the multiplex PCR reads into MiXCR, producing one record per CDR3 protein. The sample has roughly 720,000 distinct CDR3 sequences, 17% seen once. Sequencing was performed on blood. The source is a man aged 45-60 years with Graves' hyperthyroidism.

This chain connects TRBV19 to TRBJ2-1; possible D gene TRBD2, 7 bases. From germline, CDR1 is LNHDA and CDR2 SQIVND (reference sequence). The CDR3 runs 16 residues. Between the trimmed V and J ends, which lost 2 bases and 8 bases, there was a span of 19 bases. The CDR3: CASSIRTAIGGYEQFF. The CDR3 DNA reads as TGTGCCAGTAGTATAAGGACAGCTATCGGGGGGTATGAGCAGTTCTTC. The variable domain in full, completed from reference TRBV19 and TRBJ2-1, reads DGGITQSPKYLFRKEGQNVTLSCEQNLNHDAMYWYRQDPGQGLRLIYYSQIVNDFQKGDIAEGYSVSREKKESFPLTVTSAQKNPTAFYLCASSIRTAIGGYEQFFGPGTRLTVL.

This clonotype has a handful of counts. The V gene is TRBV30, the J gene TRBJ1-5; D uncertain. From germline, CDR1 is GTSNPN and CDR2 SVGIG (reference sequence). Trimming cost V 0 bases and J 4 bases, with 10 bases left between them. The CDR3 totals 14 residues. Here the CDR3 reads CAWSVGGINQPQHF. The DNA for the CDR3 is TGTGCCTGGAGTGTAGGAGGGATTAATCAGCCCCAGCATTTT. Combining the CDR3 with reference TRBV30 and TRBJ1-5 gives the whole variable domain SQTIHQWPATLVQPVGSPLSLECTVEGTSNPNLYWYRQAAGRGLQLLFYSVGIGQISSEVPQNLSASRPQDRQFILSSKKLLLSDSGFYLCAWSVGGINQPQHFGDGTRLSIL.

The CDR3 region is CASAGTVSTGELFF. The CDR3 region has the DNA TGTGCCAGCGCAGGGACAGTTAGCACCGGGGAGCTGTTTTTT. V gene TRBV25-1 combines with J gene TRBJ2-2; 7 bases are a match to TRBD1. Germline CDR1 MGHDK, CDR2 SYGVNS. This CDR3 contains 14 residues. Trimming removed 8 bases from V and 4 bases from J; junction bases left unmatched: 7. Combining the CDR3 with reference TRBV25-1 and TRBJ2-2 gives the whole variable domain EADIYQTPRYLVIGTGKKITLECSQTMGHDKMYWYQQDPGMELHLIHYSYGVNSTEKGDLSSESTVSRIRTEHFPLTLESARPSHTSQYLCASAGTVSTGELFFGEGSRLTVL.

At least ten counts were recorded for this clonotype. This rearrangement joins TRBV6-1 to TRBJ1-5, with D hard to call. The CDR3 runs 15 residues. The germline V gene encodes CDR1 MNHNS and CDR2 SASEGT. The ends were cut back, 2 bases at V and 0 bases at J, with 8 bases in the middle. CDR3 coding DNA: TGTGCCAGCAGTGAAAGCCGGCTTAGCAATCAGCCCCAGCATTTT. Translating it yields CASSESRLSNQPQHF.

The chain is built from TRBV12-3 or TRBV12-4 and TRBJ1-1, with TRBD1 matching over 9 bases. The CDR3 is 16 amino acids. Losses at the gene ends were 5 bases for V and 4 bases for J; bases not matched to a gene: 11. The DNA for the CDR3 is TGTGCCAGCAGTAATATACAGGGGGCTGGGAGCACTGAAGCTTTCTTT. Protein: CASSNIQGAGSTEAFF.

The chain carries TRBV12-3 or TRBV12-4 and TRBJ1-6, with D uncertain. Trimming pared 2 bases from V and 9 bases from J, leaving 5 bases between. CDR3 length: 12 amino acids. The CDR3 DNA is TGTGCCAGCAGTTTACAGGTTTCACCCCTCCACTTT. It is translated as CASSLQVSPLHF.

J is TRBJ2-7 and V is TRBV20-1, with 9 bases matching TRBD1. The CDR3 is 13 residues long. The V gene's germline CDR1 is DFQATT and CDR2 SNEGSKA (reference sequence). Unmatched junction bases numbered 6, after V lost 8 bases and J lost 1 base. CDR3 in DNA: TGCAGTCAGACGGGGACAGGGTCCTACGAGCAGTACTTC. This gives the protein CSQTGTGSYEQYF.

At least ten counts were recorded for this clonotype. The chain couples TRBV6-1 to TRBJ2-5; 8 bases map to TRBD1. The V and J ends lost 7 bases and 5 bases, in that order; junction bases with no gene match: 6. Germline V gene sequence: CDR1 MNHNS, CDR2 SASEGT. The CDR3 has 13 residues. The CDR3 region is CASTATGEETQYF. CDR3 bases: TGTGCCAGCACCGCGACAGGGGAGGAGACCCAGTACTTC.

J is TRBJ2-1 and V is TRBV28; 15 bases agree with TRBD2. CDR1 is MDHEN and CDR2 is SYDVKM in the germline V gene. This CDR3 is built from 16 residues. With 5 bases clipped from V and 7 bases from J, the junction kept 6 bases outside the gene matches. CDR3: CASSTAGTSGRNEQFF. DNA of the CDR3: TGTGCCAGCAGTACCGCCGGGACTAGCGGGAGGAATGAGCAGTTCTTC.

There are many counts of this clonotype. The genes are TRBV10-3 and TRBJ2-7, with 11 bases fitting TRBD2. After removal of 9 bases from V and 6 bases from J, the junction contained 4 bases not matched to a gene. CDR1 and CDR2 (germline): ENHRY, SYGVKD. The CDR3 has 12 amino acids. CDR3 in DNA: TGTGCCATACTAGCGGGAGTTGGCGAGCAGTACTTC. This gives the protein CAILAGVGEQYF.

This clonotype was counted at least ten times. The rearrangement links TRBV27 to TRBJ2-7; D unresolved. Germline V CDR1 and CDR2: MNHEY, SMNVEV (reference sequence). CDR3 length: 15 residues. Trimming left V 3 bases short and J 2 bases short, with 14 bases between. In DNA, the CDR3 is TGTGCCAGCAGTTTTTGGTCTAGTATCACCTACGAGCAGTACTTC. The encoded protein is CASSFWSSITYEQYF.

The rearrangement uses TRBV7-9 and TRBJ2-4; 14 bases line up with TRBD2. Germline V gene data show CDR1 as SEHNR and CDR2 as FQNEAQ (reference sequence). V shed 2 bases and J 6 bases; nucleotides not matched to a gene: 3. The CDR3 has 16 amino acids. CDR3: CASSLSGLAGGNIQYF. CDR3 sequence (DNA): TGTGCCAGCAGCTTATCCGGACTAGCGGGAGGAAACATTCAGTACTTC.

On this clonotype itself: The CDR3 end shows no conserved phenylalanine or tryptophan, and so a read error is likely. V gene TRBV7-8 combines with J gene TRBJ2-7; possible D gene TRBD1, 6 bases. This CDR3 has 15 amino acids. Per germline, CDR1 SGHVS and CDR2 FQNEAQ. V lost 1 base, J lost 2 bases, and 12 bases lay in between. The CDR3 loop reads CASSLGTAIPYEQYI. CDR3 DNA: TGTGCCAGCAGCTTAGGGACAGCTATACCCTACGAGCAGTACATC.

This clonotype was seen repeatedly, ten times or more. The J gene is TRBJ2-6, the V gene TRBV2; 7 bases align to TRBD1. Losses at the gene ends were 6 bases for V and 4 bases for J; bases not matched to a gene: 6. There are 15 residues in the CDR3. Germline V gene data show CDR1 as SNHLY and CDR2 as FYNNEI. Here the CDR3 reads CASSTTGAGANVLTF. CDR3 DNA sequence: TGTGCCAGCAGCACCACAGGGGCCGGGGCCAACGTCCTGACTTTC.

This chain uses TRBV10-3 with TRBJ1-3; D may be TRBD1 (6 bases). CDR3 size: 16 residues. From germline, CDR1 is ENHRY and CDR2 SYGVKD. V dropped 4 bases and J dropped 0 bases, with 13 bases sitting between them. CDR3 sequence (DNA): TGTGCCATCAGTGGGGACGACAGGAGCTCTGGAAACACCATATATTTT. Translated: CAISGDDRSSGNTIYF.

This clonotype appeared a few times. The chain has TRBV24-1 and TRBJ1-5; D unresolved. CDR1 is KGHDR and CDR2 is SFDVKD in the germline V gene. V lost 9 bases to trimming and J lost 0 bases, with 8 bases between them. The CDR3 consists of 13 residues. The CDR3 nucleotides read TGTGCCACCTCCCATGCTAGCAATCAGCCCCAGCATTTT. Protein: CATSHASNQPQHF.

This clonotype came up many times. J is TRBJ2-7 and V is TRBV27; TRBD2 aligns across 11 bases. Germline V gives CDR1 MNHEY, CDR2 SMNVEV (reference sequence). J was trimmed by 4 bases and V by 6 bases; bases with no gene match: 5. This CDR3 has 14 amino acids. The CDR3 DNA reads as TGTGCCAGCAGCGGGACTAGCGGAGTTTACGAGCAGTACTTC. Translating it yields CASSGTSGVYEQYF.

This clonotype was seen at least ten times. V usage is TRBV19 and J usage is TRBJ2-2; TRBD1 might be the D (6 bases). The CDR3 runs to 16 residues. Deletions cut 2 bases from V and 2 bases from J, with 12 bases between. CDR1 is LNHDA and CDR2 is SQIVND in the germline V gene (reference sequence). CDR3 loop: CASSIRTAVNTGELFF. The CDR3 DNA is TGTGCCAGTAGTATAAGGACAGCGGTTAACACCGGGGAGCTGTTTTTT. Based on the CDR3 plus reference TRBV19 and TRBJ2-2, the full variable domain is DGGITQSPKYLFRKEGQNVTLSCEQNLNHDAMYWYRQDPGQGLRLIYYSQIVNDFQKGDIAEGYSVSREKKESFPLTVTSAQKNPTAFYLCASSIRTAVNTGELFFGEGSRLTVL.

This clonotype has just a few counts. The chain links TRBV27 to TRBJ1-2; TRBD1 matches 9 bases. V lost 6 bases and J lost 5; bases outside the gene matches: 10. Germline CDR1 reads MNHEY; CDR2 reads SMNVEV (reference sequence). The CDR3 extends over 15 amino acids. CDR3 amino acids: CASSLTRGQGYGYTF. As DNA, the CDR3 is TGTGCCAGCAGCCTTACCCGGGGACAGGGATATGGCTACACCTTC.

This clonotype turned up a few times. The chain employs TRBV20-1 and TRBJ2-5; 13 positions agree with TRBD2. After removal of 6 bases from V and 5 bases from J, the junction contained 9 bases not matched to a gene. Germline CDR1 and CDR2: DFQATT and SNEGSKA (reference sequence). CDR3 length: 15 residues. In nucleotides, the CDR3 is TGCAGTGCCCACCCCCCGGGACTAGCGGGGGAGACCCAGTACTTC. It is translated as CSAHPPGLAGETQYF.

This clonotype has more than one count but fewer than ten. CDR3 sequence: CSVEHWRDNEQFF. CDR3 nucleotides: TGCAGCGTTGAACATTGGCGGGACAATGAGCAGTTCTTC. The chain joins TRBV29-1 to TRBJ2-1; a possible D gene is TRBD2 (5 bases). The CDR3 length is 13 residues. The V end lost 2 bases, the J end lost 5 bases, and 10 bases lay between the germline ends. Germline V gene data show CDR1 as SQVTM and CDR2 as ANQGSEA.

This clonotype was detected ten times or more. This chain connects TRBV15 to TRBJ2-1; D is perhaps TRBD1 (5 bases). CDR3 length: 14 residues. CDR1 is LNHNV and CDR2 is YYDKDF in the germline V gene (reference sequence). Trimming removed 0 bases at V and 6 bases at J, with 9 bases between. The CDR3 spells CATSRDGAGNEQFF. CDR3 nucleotides: TGTGCCACCAGCAGAGATGGGGCAGGCAATGAGCAGTTCTTC. The full variable domain, in which reference TRBV15 and TRBJ2-1 provide the parts outside the CDR3, is DAMVIQNPRYQVTQFGKPVTLSCSQTLNHNVMYWYQQKSSQAPKLLFHYYDKDFNNEADTPDNFQSRRPNTSFCFLDIRSPGLGDTAMYLCATSRDGAGNEQFFGPGTRLTVL.

This clonotype appeared many times. This chain uses TRBV11-2 with TRBJ2-3; no firm D call. The CDR3 consists of 16 residues. V lost 3 bases to trimming and J lost 2 bases, with 15 bases between them. CDR1 and CDR2 (germline): SGHAT, FQNNGV. CDR3 loop: CASSLGGARPTDTQYF. The CDR3 DNA follows: TGTGCCAGCAGCTTGGGCGGAGCGAGACCCACAGATACGCAGTATTTT.